This TCR beta chain was found in a study of T-cell memory formation after mild COVID-19. One entry per CDR3 protein results from TCRdb running MiXCR on the 5' RACE reads. Of 65,000 to 90,000 distinct CDR3 sequences listed, more than 10% are singletons. This clonotype was found many times. The ends were cut back, 3 bases at V and 2 bases at J, with 6 bases in the middle. The length of the CDR3 is 12 residues. Germline assignment: CDR1 SGHRS and CDR2 YFSETQ. The material sequenced was PBMCs or a T cell subset sorted from them (not recorded which). V gene TRBV5-1 combines with J gene TRBJ2-7, with no clear D. This receptor was taken from a young man who had mild COVID-19 (a few samples of this study predate the infection). Cell type and time point are not known. The CDR3 here is CASSSDPYEQYF. In DNA, the CDR3 is TGCGCCAGCAGCTCGGACCCCTACGAGCAGTACTTC.